This note documents a single T cell receptor (beta chain) sequence. Measured with immunoSEQ multiplex PCR; TCRdb has only the in-frame clones, and not every one. The sample includes about 87,000 clones, approximately 86% of them seen just once. The source of the sample is a study of blood T cell repertoires in COVID-19. In the study overall: There were acute and convalescent COVID-19 samples, and they came from the United States, Italy and Spain. In each case, the material was cDNA or gDNA derived from T cells, B-cell-depleted T cells, or PBMCs.

The CDR3 spans 16 residues. Trimming stripped 5 bases from V and 4 bases from J, with 18 bases between. Germline V gene data show CDR1 as KGHSH and CDR2 as LQKENI. This chain uses TRBV18 with TRBJ2-1, with D perhaps matching TRBD2 (6 bases). Sequenced material: peripheral blood. This sequence originates from an elderly woman with COVID-19, enrolled during active disease. CDR3 bases: TGTGCCAGCTCAGTCGGGGCGGGGAAGACGTACAATGAGCAGTTCTTC. The encoded protein is CASSVGAGKTYNEQFF.